This TCR beta chain derives from a study of CD8+ T cells in alopecia areata. The wider study: Treated patients were dosed with oral tofacitinib, taking 5 to 10 mg twice daily.

Germline CDR1 and CDR2: MGHRA and YSYEKL. This CDR3 comprises 16 residues. The V end was cut by 0 bases, the J end by 5 bases, with 16 bases between. Stated treatment: oral pan-JAK inhibitor, 5-10 mg twice daily. It was from alopecia areata patients that lesional scalp punch biopsies and peripheral blood were collected. Extracted RNA was reverse transcribed into cDNA, the sequencing template. Sequencing was performed with immunoSEQ multiplex PCR; in TCRdb, only in-frame clones are kept and a portion is missing. This sample has around 99,000 clones, with roughly 84% found just once. This chain uses TRBV4-1 with TRBJ1-2, with a weak D call TRBD1 (6 bases). The TCR was taken from a human donor with alopecia areata. This specimen consisted of CD8+ T cells sorted from blood, obtained at week 24, from a patient treated with tofacitinib. Here the CDR3 reads CASSQEETIRGYGYTF. CDR3 DNA sequence: TGCGCCAGCAGCCAAGAGGAGACGATAAGGGGGTATGGCTACACCTTC.